The TCR beta chain under discussion was sequenced for a study of blood T cell repertoires in COVID-19. In the original analysis: For nucleated cells, counts were estimated from reference gene primer amplification. Only in-frame clones appear in the TCRdb table, and some are missing; sequencing was by immunoSEQ multiplex PCR. That table gives V, J and clone size, and the DNA gave D and trimming. The sample lists about 100,000 clones; around 84% were seen once. CDR1 and CDR2 (germline): LGHDT, YNNKEL (reference sequence). V was clipped by 0 bases and J by 0 bases; unmatched bases: 7. The CDR3 is 17 amino acids.

The sequence derives from an older woman in a cohort sampled during active or convalescent COVID-19. The V and J genes are TRBV3-1 (or the pseudogene TRBV3-2) and TRBJ2-7; 8 bases are shared with TRBD2. Material for sequencing was peripheral blood. CDR3 nucleotides: TGTGCCAGCAGCCAAGATCTGCTAGCGGGCTTCTCCTACGAGCAGTACTTC. Residues: CASSQDLLAGFSYEQYF.